This T cell receptor (beta chain) was retrieved from a study of blood T cell repertoires in COVID-19. Germline V lookup: CDR1 SGHRS, CDR2 YFSETQ. With 4 bases clipped from V and 3 bases from J, the junction kept 10 bases outside the gene matches. The CDR3 runs 16 residues. The table came from immunoSEQ multiplex PCR; TCRdb's copy has only in-frame clones and leaves some out. The sample lists over 250,000 clones; under 90% were seen once. Participants were placed into cohorts based on the clinical history they reported. This clone was seen only a few times. This TCR came from a man aged 25 to 40 with acute COVID-19. Sequenced sample: PBMCs or T cells enriched from blood (not recorded which). This chain links TRBV5-1 with TRBJ1-3, with 7 bases lining up with TRBD1. CDR3 loop: CASSTGPGTVGNTIYF. DNA of the CDR3: TGCGCCAGCAGCACCGGACCCGGGACAGTTGGAAACACCATATATTTT.